This T cell receptor (beta chain) was sequenced for a study of T cell responses to AZD1222 COVID-19 vaccine. A note on this clone: Its antigen is currently unknown.

Only in-frame clones appear in the TCRdb table, and some are missing; sequencing was by immunoSEQ multiplex PCR. The sample records some 100,000 clones, about nine tenths being singletons. Germline V gives CDR1 LNHDA, CDR2 SQIVND (reference sequence). This CDR3 is built from 13 residues. V was cut by 4 bases and J by 5 bases, with 9 bases left in between. Points from the study as a whole: Most donors were white British, females outnumbered males, and clonal diversity was possibly underestimated. Vaccine-associated CD4 TCRs spanned spike, dominant at 160-218 and 743-854. A rise in Spike-specific TCR breadth and depth followed two AZD1222 doses.

This sequence joins TRBV19 and TRBJ2-4, with D perhaps being TRBD1 or TRBD2 (5 bases each). The material sequenced was peripheral blood, taken on day 0 of AZD1222 vaccination. The sequence derives from an adult in good health. This CDR3 is CASSSQGQNIQYF. CDR3 DNA: TGTGCCAGTAGTAGCCAGGGACAAAACATTCAGTACTTC.